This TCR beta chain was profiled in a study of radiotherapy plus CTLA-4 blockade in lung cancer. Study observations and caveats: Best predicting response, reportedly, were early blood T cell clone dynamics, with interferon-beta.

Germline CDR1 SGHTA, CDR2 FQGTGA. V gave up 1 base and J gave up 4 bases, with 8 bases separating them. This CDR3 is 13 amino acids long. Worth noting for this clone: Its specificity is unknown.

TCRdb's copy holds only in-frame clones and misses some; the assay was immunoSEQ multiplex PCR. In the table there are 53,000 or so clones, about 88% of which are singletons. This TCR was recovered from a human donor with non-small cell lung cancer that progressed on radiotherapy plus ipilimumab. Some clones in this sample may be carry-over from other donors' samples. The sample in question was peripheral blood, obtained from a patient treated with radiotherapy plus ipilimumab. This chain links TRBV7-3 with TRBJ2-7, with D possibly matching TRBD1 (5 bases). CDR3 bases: TGTGCCAGCAGCTTAAATCCAGGGTACGAGCAGTACTTC. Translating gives CASSLNPGYEQYF.